These 5 T cell receptor beta chains originate from one sample sequenced in a study of T cells in Graves' hyperthyroidism and ophthalmopathy. Amplification of TCR beta CDR3 regions was performed using RNA transcripts as template. The HTBI primer set was used in a first-round RT-PCR of the TCR CDR3. TCRdb re-analysed the multiplex PCR reads in MiXCR, keeping a single row per CDR3 protein. The sample has about 380,000 distinct CDR3 sequences; roughly 12% are singletons. Sequenced input: blood. All receptors derive from a man between 25 and 39 years old with Graves' hyperthyroidism that later progressed to Graves' ophthalmopathy.

This clonotype came up many times. The rearrangement uses TRBV27 and TRBJ1-1, with D hard to call. This CDR3 comprises 13 residues. V was trimmed by 10 bases and J by 3 bases, leaving 15 bases between them. Germline V lookup: CDR1 MNHEY, CDR2 SMNVEV (reference sequence). The CDR3 DNA reads TGTGCCACCTCGCGGGCGCATTACACTGAAGCTTTCTTT. Its translation is CATSRAHYTEAFF.

The rearrangement links TRBV6-1 to TRBJ2-7, with 7 bases that match TRBD2. V lost 7 bases and J lost 3; bases outside the gene matches: 6. Germline values: CDR1 MNHNS, CDR2 SASEGT. The CDR3 length is 13 residues. The CDR3 region has the DNA TGTGCCAGCAAACCGGGACTACACTACGAGCAGTACTTC. Its translation is CASKPGLHYEQYF.

This clonotype was observed at least ten times. The V call is TRBV7-9, the J call TRBJ2-5; a weak D match, TRBD2 (6 bases). Germline CDR1 reads SEHNR; CDR2 reads FQNEAQ (reference sequence). CDR3 length: 17 residues. Trimming took off 5 bases at V and 5 bases at J, with 24 bases between the two ends. CDR3 loop: CASSLSWQGLLGETQYF. CDR3 nucleotide sequence: TGTGCCAGCAGCCTTAGTTGGCAGGGACTCCTCGGGGAGACCCAGTACTTC.

This clonotype was found a few times. The chain recombines TRBV7-8 with TRBJ2-4; tentative D call: TRBD2 (5 bases). V lost 1 base, J lost 0 bases, and 13 bases lay in between. The CDR3 has 17 residues. Looked up from germline, CDR1 is SGHVS and CDR2 is FQNEAQ. CDR3 region: CASSLGERRLAKNIQYF. The DNA for the CDR3 is TGTGCCAGCAGCTTAGGGGAGCGCAGACTAGCCAAAAACATTCAGTACTTC.

This clonotype was seen a handful of times. This chain connects TRBV7-9 to TRBJ1-2; perhaps TRBD1 as D (5 bases). With 1 base removed from V and 4 bases from J, the gap between germline ends came to 7 bases. Germline V CDR1 and CDR2: SEHNR, FQNEAQ (reference sequence). The CDR3 totals 13 residues. The CDR3 here is CASSLVGAYGYTF. The DNA of the CDR3 is TGTGCCAGCAGCTTAGTTGGGGCCTATGGCTACACCTTC.